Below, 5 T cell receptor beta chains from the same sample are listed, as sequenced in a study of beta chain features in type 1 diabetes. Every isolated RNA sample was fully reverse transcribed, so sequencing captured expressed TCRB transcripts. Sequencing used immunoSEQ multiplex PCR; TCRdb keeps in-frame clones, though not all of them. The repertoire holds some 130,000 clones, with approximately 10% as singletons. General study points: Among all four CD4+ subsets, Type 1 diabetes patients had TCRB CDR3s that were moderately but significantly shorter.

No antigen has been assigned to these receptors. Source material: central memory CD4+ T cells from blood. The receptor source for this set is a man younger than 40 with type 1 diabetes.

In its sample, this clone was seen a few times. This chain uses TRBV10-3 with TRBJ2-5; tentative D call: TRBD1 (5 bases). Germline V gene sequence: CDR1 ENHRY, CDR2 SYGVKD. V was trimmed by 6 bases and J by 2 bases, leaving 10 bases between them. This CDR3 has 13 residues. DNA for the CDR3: TGTGCCATCAGAGAAGGGGATCAAGAGACCCAGTACTTC. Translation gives CAIREGDQETQYF.

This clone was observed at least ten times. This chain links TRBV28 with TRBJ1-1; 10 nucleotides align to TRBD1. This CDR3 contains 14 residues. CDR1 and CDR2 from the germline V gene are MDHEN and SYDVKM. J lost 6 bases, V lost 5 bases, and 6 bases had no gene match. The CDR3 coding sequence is TGTGCCAGCAGTGACAGGGGGCGACGTGCTGAAGCTTTCTTT. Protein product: CASSDRGRRAEAFF.

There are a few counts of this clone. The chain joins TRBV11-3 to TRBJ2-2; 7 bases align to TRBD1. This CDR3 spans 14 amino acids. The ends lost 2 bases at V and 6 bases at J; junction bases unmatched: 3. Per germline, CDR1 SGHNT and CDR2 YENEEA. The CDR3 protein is CASSLRGQSGELFF. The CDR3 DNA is TGTGCCAGCAGCTTACGGGGACAGTCCGGGGAGCTGTTTTTT.

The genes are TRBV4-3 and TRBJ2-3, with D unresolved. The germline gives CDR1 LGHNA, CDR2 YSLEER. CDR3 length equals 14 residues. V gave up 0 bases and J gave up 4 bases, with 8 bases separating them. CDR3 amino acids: CASSQDPRSDTQYF. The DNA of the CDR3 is TGCGCCAGCAGCCAAGACCCTAGGTCAGATACGCAGTATTTT.

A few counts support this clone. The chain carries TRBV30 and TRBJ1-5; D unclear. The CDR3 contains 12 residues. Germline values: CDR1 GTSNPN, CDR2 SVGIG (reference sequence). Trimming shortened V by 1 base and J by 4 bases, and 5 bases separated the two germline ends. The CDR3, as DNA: TGTGCCTGGAGTGCGACTAATCAGCCCCAGCATTTT. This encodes CAWSATNQPQHF.